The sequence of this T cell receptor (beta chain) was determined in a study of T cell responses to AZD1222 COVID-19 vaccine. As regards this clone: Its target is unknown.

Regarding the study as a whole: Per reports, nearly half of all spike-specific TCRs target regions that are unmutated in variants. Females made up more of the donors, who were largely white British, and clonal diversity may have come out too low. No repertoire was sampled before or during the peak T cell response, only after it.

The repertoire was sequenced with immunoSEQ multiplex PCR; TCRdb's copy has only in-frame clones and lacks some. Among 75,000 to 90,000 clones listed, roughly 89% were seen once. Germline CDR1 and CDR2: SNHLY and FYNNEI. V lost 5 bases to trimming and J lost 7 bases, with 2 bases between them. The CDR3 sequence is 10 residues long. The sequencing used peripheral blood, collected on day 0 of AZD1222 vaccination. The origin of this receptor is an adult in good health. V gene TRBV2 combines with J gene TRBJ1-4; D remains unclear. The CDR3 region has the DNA TGTGCCAGCAGTTCTGAAAAACTGTTTTTT. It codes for CASSSEKLFF.